This T cell receptor (beta chain) derives from a study of T-cell reconstitution after alpha-beta-depleted transplantation in children. About this clonotype: Its specificity is unknown.

General study findings and limits: Alpha-beta T cells present about two months after transplant were reported to originate from several hundred expanded graft clones. Elevated TCRbeta diversity at day 60 was traced, in some patients, to surviving recipient T cells and thymic progenitors.

For TCRbeta, the library was prepared with unique molecular identifiers. TCRdb re-derived calls from the PCR reads in MiXCR, one entry per CDR3 protein. The table includes some 600,000 distinct CDR3 sequences, around 13% detected once. From germline, CDR1 is SQVTM and CDR2 ANQGSEA. The CDR3 is 11 residues long. The V gene lost 6 bases and the J gene lost 8 bases, with 11 bases spanning the gap. This chain uses TRBV29-1 with TRBJ2-1; D uncertain. This TCR was sampled from a male patient aged 10 to 17 who had a stem cell transplant for acute myeloid leukemia, so the T cells may come from the graft donor. This specimen was PBMCs, mostly from graft donor cells, taken 360 days after TCRalphabeta/CD19-depleted stem cell transplant. For the CDR3, the DNA is TGCAGCGTCCGCCCTGTTCATGAGCAGTTCTTC. Translation gives CSVRPVHEQFF.